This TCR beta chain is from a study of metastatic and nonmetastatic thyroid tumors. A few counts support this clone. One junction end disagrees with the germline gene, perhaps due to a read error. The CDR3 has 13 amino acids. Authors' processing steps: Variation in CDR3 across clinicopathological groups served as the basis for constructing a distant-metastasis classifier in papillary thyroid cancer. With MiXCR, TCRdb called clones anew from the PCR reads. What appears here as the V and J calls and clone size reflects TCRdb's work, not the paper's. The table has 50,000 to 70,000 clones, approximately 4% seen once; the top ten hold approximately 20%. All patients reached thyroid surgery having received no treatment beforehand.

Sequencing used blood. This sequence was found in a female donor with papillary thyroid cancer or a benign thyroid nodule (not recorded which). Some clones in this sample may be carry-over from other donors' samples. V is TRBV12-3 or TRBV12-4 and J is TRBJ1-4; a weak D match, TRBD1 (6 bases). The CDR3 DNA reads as TGTGCCAGCATTTGGGGGGCGGTGGAAAAACTGCTTTTT. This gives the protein CASIWGAVEKLLF.